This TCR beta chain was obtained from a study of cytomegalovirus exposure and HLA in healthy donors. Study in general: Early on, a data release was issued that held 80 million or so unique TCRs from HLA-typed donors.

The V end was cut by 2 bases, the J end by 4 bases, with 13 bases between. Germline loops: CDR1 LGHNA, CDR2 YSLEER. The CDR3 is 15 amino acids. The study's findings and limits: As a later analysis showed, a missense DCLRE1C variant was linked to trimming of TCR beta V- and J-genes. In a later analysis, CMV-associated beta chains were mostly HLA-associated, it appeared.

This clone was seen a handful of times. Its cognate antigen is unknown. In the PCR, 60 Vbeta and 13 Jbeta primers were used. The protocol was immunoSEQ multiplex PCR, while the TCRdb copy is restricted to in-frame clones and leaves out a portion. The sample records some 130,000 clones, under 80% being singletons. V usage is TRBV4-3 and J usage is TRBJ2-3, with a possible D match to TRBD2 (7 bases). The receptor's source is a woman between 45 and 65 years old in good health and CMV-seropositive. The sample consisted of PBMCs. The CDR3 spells CASSQSRGGPDTQYF. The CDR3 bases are TGCGCCAGCAGCCAAAGTAGGGGGGGGCCAGATACGCAGTATTTT.